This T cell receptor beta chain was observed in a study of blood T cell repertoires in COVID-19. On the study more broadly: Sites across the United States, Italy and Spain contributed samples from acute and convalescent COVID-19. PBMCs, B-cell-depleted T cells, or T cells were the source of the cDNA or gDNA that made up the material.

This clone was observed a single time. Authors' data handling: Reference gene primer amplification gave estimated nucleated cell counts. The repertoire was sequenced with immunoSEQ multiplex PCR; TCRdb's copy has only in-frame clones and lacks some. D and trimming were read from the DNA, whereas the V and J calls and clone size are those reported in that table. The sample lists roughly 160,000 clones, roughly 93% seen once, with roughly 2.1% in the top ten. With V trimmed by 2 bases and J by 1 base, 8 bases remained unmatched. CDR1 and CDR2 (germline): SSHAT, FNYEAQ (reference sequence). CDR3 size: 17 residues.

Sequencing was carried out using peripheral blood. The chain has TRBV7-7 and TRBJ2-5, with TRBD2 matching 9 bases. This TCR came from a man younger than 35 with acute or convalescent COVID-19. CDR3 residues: CASSLRASGILQETQYF. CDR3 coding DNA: TGTGCCAGCAGCTTAAGGGCTAGCGGGATCCTCCAAGAGACCCAGTACTTC. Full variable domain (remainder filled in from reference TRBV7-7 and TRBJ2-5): GAGVSQSPRYKVTKRGQDVTLRCDPISSHATLYWYQQALGQGPEFLTYFNYEAQPDKSGLPSDRFSAERPEGSISTLTIQRTEQRDSAMYRCASSLRASGILQETQYFGPGTRLLVL.